The present TCR beta chain was sequenced within a study of T cell changes during pregnancy in multiple sclerosis. The protocol was immunoSEQ multiplex PCR, while the TCRdb copy is restricted to in-frame clones and leaves out a portion. The sample shows roughly 29,000 clones, around 90% of them seen only once. This clone appeared once. CDR3 length: 14 amino acids. The ends were cut back, 3 bases at V and 7 bases at J, with 15 bases in the middle. Germline lookup yields CDR1 LGHNA and CDR2 YNFKEQ. V usage is TRBV4-2 and J usage is TRBJ1-2; a possible D gene is TRBD1 (5 bases). The sample was CD8+ T cells from peripheral blood mononuclear cells, taken before pregnancy. This TCR derives from a female donor with multiple sclerosis, enrolled in a pregnancy study. CDR3 bases: TGTGCCAGCAGCCAGAGATCAGGGTTCGGTGGCTACACCTTC. The encoded protein is CASSQRSGFGGYTF.